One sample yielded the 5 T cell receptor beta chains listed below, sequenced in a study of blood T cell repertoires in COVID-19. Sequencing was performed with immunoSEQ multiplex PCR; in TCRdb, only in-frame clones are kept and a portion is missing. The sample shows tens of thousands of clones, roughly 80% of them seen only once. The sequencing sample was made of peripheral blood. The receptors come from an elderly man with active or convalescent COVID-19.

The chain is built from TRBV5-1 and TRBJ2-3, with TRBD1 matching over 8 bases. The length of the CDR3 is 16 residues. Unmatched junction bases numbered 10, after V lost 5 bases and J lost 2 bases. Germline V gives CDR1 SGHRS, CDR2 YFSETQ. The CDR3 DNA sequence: TGCGCCAGCAGACTCGGACAGGGAGGATTCACAGATACGCAGTATTTT. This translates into CASRLGQGGFTDTQYF.

CDR3 in amino acids: CASSLQGENTIYF. The CDR3 coding sequence is TGTGCCAGCAGCTTACAGGGGGAAAACACCATATATTTT. The J gene is TRBJ1-3, the V gene TRBV5-4, with 8 bases aligning to TRBD1. The germline V gene has CDR1 SGHNT and CDR2 YYREEE (reference sequence). V lost 2 bases to trimming and J lost 6 bases; unmatched junction nucleotides: 1. The CDR3 is 13 residues long.

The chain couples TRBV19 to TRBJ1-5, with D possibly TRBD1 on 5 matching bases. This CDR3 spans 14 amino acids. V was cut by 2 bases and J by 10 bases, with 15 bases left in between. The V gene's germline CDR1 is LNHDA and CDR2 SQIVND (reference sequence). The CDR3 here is CASSITGPVSPQHF. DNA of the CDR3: TGTGCCAGTAGTATAACAGGACCTGTCTCCCCCCAGCATTTT.

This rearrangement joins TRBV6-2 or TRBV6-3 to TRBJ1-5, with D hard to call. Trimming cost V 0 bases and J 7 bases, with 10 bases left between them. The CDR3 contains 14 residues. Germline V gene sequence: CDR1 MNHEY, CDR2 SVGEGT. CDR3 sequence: CASSYSAGNQPQHF. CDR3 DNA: TGTGCCAGCAGTTACTCGGCGGGGAACCAGCCCCAGCATTTT.

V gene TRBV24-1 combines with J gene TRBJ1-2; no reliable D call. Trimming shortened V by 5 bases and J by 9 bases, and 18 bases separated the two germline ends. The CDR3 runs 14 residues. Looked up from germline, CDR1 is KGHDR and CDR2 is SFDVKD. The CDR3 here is CATSGELPGSSYTF. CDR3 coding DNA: TGTGCCACCAGTGGGGAGCTCCCAGGTTCCAGCTACACCTTC.